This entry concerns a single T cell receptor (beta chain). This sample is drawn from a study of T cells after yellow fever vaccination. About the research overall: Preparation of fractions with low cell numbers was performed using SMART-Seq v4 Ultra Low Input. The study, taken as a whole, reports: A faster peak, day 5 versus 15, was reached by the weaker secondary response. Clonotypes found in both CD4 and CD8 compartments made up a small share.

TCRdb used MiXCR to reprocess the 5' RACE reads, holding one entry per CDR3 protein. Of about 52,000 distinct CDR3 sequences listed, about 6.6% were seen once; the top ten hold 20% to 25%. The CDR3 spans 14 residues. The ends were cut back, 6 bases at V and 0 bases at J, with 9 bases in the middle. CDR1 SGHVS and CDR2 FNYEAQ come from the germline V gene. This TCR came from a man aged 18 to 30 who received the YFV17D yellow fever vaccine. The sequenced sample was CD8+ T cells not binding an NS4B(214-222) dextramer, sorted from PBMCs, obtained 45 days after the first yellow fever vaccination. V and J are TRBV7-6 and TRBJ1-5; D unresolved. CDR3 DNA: TGTGCCAGCAGTCCGGGAGGTAGCAATCAGCCCCAGCATTTT. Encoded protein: CASSPGGSNQPQHF.